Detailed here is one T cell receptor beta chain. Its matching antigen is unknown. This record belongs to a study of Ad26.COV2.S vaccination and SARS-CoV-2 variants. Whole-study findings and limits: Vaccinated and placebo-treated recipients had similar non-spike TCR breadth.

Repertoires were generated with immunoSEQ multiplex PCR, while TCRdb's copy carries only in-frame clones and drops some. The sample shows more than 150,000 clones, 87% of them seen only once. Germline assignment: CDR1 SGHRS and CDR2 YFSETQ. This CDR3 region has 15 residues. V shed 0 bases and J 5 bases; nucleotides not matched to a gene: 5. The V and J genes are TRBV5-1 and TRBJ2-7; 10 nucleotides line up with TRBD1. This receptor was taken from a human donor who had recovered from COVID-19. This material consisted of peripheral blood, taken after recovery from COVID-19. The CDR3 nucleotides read TGCGCCAGCAGCTTGGGACAGGGGGCGATCCACGAGCAGTACTTC. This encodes CASSLGQGAIHEQYF.